Below are 12 T cell receptor beta chains sequenced from a single sample in a study of T cells after yellow fever vaccination. TCRdb reprocessed the 5' RACE reads with MiXCR, giving one entry per CDR3 protein. The profile shows about 120,000 distinct CDR3 sequences, approximately 16% of them singletons. The sequencing used CD8+ T cells sorted from PBMCs, collected 5 days after the yellow fever booster vaccination. Receptors were obtained from a man aged 18 to 29 who received the YFV17D yellow fever vaccine.

This clonotype has only a few counts. The rearrangement links TRBV4-1 to TRBJ1-4, with D unclear. CDR3 length: 17 amino acids. Germline V gives CDR1 MGHRA, CDR2 YSYEKL. Trimming removed 0 bases from V and 0 bases from J, with 11 bases in between. Here the CDR3 reads CASSQEIRLATNEKLFF. The CDR3 region has the DNA TGCGCCAGCAGCCAAGAGATTCGACTCGCAACTAATGAAAAACTGTTTTTT.

The chain combines TRBV4-3 with TRBJ1-1; possibly TRBD1 for D (6 bases). Trimming left V 2 bases short and J 11 bases short, with 18 bases between. CDR3 length equals 14 residues. The germline V gene encodes CDR1 LGHNA and CDR2 YSLEER. The CDR3 protein is CASSQRGRQAGAFF. The CDR3 nucleotides read TGCGCCAGCAGCCAACGGGGCCGACAGGCTGGGGCTTTCTTT.

This clonotype was picked up a small number of times. The chain uses TRBV4-3 and TRBJ1-4, with no clear D. Germline V CDR1 and CDR2: LGHNA, YSLEER. Trimming took 0 bases from V and 0 from J, leaving 14 bases between them. The CDR3 contains 18 residues. The CDR3 is CASSQDHLGRPTNEKLFF. The CDR3 DNA reads as TGCGCCAGCAGCCAAGATCACCTCGGACGCCCAACTAATGAAAAACTGTTTTTT.

This clonotype has at least ten counts. The V call is TRBV4-2, the J call TRBJ2-3; D not certain. Germline V gene data show CDR1 as LGHNA and CDR2 as YNFKEQ. The CDR3 is 14 amino acids. V was cut by 0 bases and J by 4 bases, with 8 bases left in between. CDR3 protein: CASSQEGSPDTQYF. The CDR3 nucleotides are TGTGCCAGCAGCCAAGAGGGTAGCCCAGATACGCAGTATTTT.

This chain uses TRBV7-6 with TRBJ2-3; TRBD1 matches at 10 bases. J gave up 2 bases and V 1 base, and 6 bases lay outside the gene matches. This CDR3 has 17 residues. Per the germline V gene, CDR1 is SGHVS and CDR2 is FNYEAQ. CDR3 in DNA: TGTGCCAGCAGCTTAGAGCCGGGACAGGGGATCACAGATACGCAGTATTTT. It encodes CASSLEPGQGITDTQYF.

In its sample, this clonotype was seen many times. CDR3 bases: TGCGCCAGCAGCCAAGAGGGACAGGTCATCTATGGCTACACCTTC. It encodes CASSQEGQVIYGYTF. The chain is built from TRBV4-1 and TRBJ1-2; the match to TRBD1 covers 8 bases. With 0 bases clipped from V and 4 bases from J, the junction kept 4 bases outside the gene matches. CDR3 length: 15 amino acids. Per germline, CDR1 MGHRA and CDR2 YSYEKL.

This clonotype was picked up many times. J is TRBJ2-7 and V is TRBV12-3 or TRBV12-4, with 8 bases identical to TRBD2. Trimming took 7 bases from V and 4 from J; bases not matched to a gene: 9. This CDR3 contains 14 residues. CDR3 in amino acids: CASNQGPGGYEQYF. CDR3 DNA: TGTGCCAGCAACCAAGGGCCGGGAGGGTACGAGCAGTACTTC.

J is TRBJ1-5 and V is TRBV23-1, with D hard to call. Being an ORF, TRBV23-1 has a function that is uncertain. The CDR3 runs to 14 residues. V was trimmed by 5 bases and J by 3 bases, leaving 11 bases between them. The CDR3 loop is CASSKALANQPQHF. CDR3 nucleotides: TGCGCCAGCAGTAAGGCGCTAGCCAATCAGCCCCAGCATTTT.

This clonotype has just a few counts. This chain links TRBV6-6 with TRBJ2-7; 10 bases are shared with TRBD1. The CDR3 covers 17 residues. The junction had 14 bases not matched to a gene; V was cut back by 4 bases and J by 5 bases. Germline assignment: CDR1 MNHNY and CDR2 SVGAGI (reference sequence). In DNA form, the CDR3 reads TGTGCCAGCAGTTTCGCCCGGGACAGGGGAGGTGGGCACGAGCAGTACGTC. This gives the protein CASSFARDRGGGHEQYV.

The sample holds a few counts of this clonotype. The genes are TRBV27 and TRBJ1-1; tentative D call: TRBD1 (5 bases). The V end lost 6 bases, the J end lost 5 bases, and 13 bases lay between the germline ends. Looked up from germline, CDR1 is MNHEY and CDR2 is SMNVEV (reference sequence). The CDR3 runs to 13 residues. This CDR3 is CASSWDLRTEAFF. CDR3 DNA: TGTGCCAGCAGCTGGGACCTGCGGACTGAAGCTTTCTTT.

The V gene is TRBV27, the J gene TRBJ1-5, with TRBD1 identical over 7 bases. Germline loops: CDR1 MNHEY, CDR2 SMNVEV (reference sequence). After removal of 6 bases from V and 4 bases from J, the junction contained 6 bases not matched to a gene. CDR3 size: 14 residues. The CDR3 region is CASRLQGVNQPQHF. In DNA, the CDR3 is TGTGCCAGCAGATTGCAGGGGGTAAATCAGCCCCAGCATTTT.

This clonotype showed up many times. V usage is TRBV6-2 or TRBV6-3 and J usage is TRBJ2-3, with D maybe TRBD2 (5 bases). Trimming removed 5 bases at V and 0 bases at J, with 12 bases between. Germline V gene sequence: CDR1 MNHEY, CDR2 SVGEGT. This CDR3 contains 15 residues. The CDR3 region is CASSEEVPSTDTQYF. DNA of the CDR3: TGTGCCAGCAGTGAGGAGGTCCCCAGCACAGATACGCAGTATTTT.